Detailed here is one TCR beta chain. Its target is unknown. This entry is derived from a study of T cell repertoires in cytomegalovirus infection. In the study overall: HLA-B-restricted CMV epitopes that are well studied were used alongside recently identified HLA-C-restricted ones. The public TCR beta signatures pointed to both CMV infection and matching HLA type.

The V segment lost 7 bases and the J segment 6 bases; nucleotides outside the gene matches: 10. This CDR3 is built from 14 residues. CDR1 and CDR2 from the germline V gene are MNHNY and SVGAGI (reference sequence). TCRdb processed the reads anew with MiXCR; each CDR3 protein has one entry. The sample records fewer than 1,000,000 distinct CDR3 sequences, 25% to 40% being singletons. Study-wide findings and caveats: The ex vivo response was dominated by HLA-C-restricted CMV-specific TCR beta clonotypes. People with CMV and the relevant HLA were identified by cumulative public TCR beta family frequency.

The receptor's source is a human donor in good health (CMV status not recorded). Some clones in this sample may be carry-over from other donors' samples. The sample consisted of cultured CD8+ T cells from PBMCs, taken from culture after CMV antigen stimulation. The genes are TRBV6-6 and TRBJ2-3; 7 positions match TRBD1. CDR3 in amino acids: CASKKGAIVDTQYF. The CDR3 coding sequence is TGTGCCAGCAAGAAGGGGGCGATTGTGGATACGCAGTATTTT.